The 28 T cell receptor beta chains below were found in one sample sequenced in a study of cytomegalovirus exposure and HLA in healthy donors. This PCR relied on a set of 60 Vbeta primers and 13 Jbeta primers. Profiling relied on immunoSEQ multiplex PCR, and the TCRdb table lists in-frame clones only, not all of them. The data show around 76,000 clones, and the top ten clones hold about 0.83%. The sequenced sample was PBMCs. The source is a boy aged 5-17 years in good health and CMV-seronegative.

V gene TRBV29-1 combines with J gene TRBJ1-2; TRBD1 matches at 10 bases. Germline assignment: CDR1 SQVTM and CDR2 ANQGSEA. With V trimmed by 1 base and J by 2 bases, 10 bases remained unmatched. The CDR3 runs 17 residues. CDR3 DNA sequence: TGCAGCGTTGAAGGCCCACGGGACAGGGGCTACAACTATGGCTACACCTTC. Its protein product is CSVEGPRDRGYNYGYTF.

V gene TRBV29-1 combines with J gene TRBJ1-2; no clear D gene. The CDR3 sequence is 11 residues long. V dropped 3 bases and J dropped 4 bases, with 6 bases sitting between them. Germline values: CDR1 SQVTM, CDR2 ANQGSEA. The CDR3 nucleotides read TGCAGCGTTGATGTCAGCTATGGCTACACCTTC. Its protein is CSVDVSYGYTF.

V and J are TRBV25-1 and TRBJ1-2; D is uncertain. The germline V gene encodes CDR1 MGHDK and CDR2 SYGVNS. The CDR3 contains 14 residues. V gave up 3 bases and J gave up 1 base, with 9 bases separating them. The CDR3 region has the DNA TGTGCCAGCAGTGAGACGGGATTTAACTATGGCTACACCTTC. Its protein product is CASSETGFNYGYTF.

This chain links TRBV29-1 with TRBJ2-7, with TRBD1 as a possible D gene (6 bases). The CDR3 totals 14 residues. CDR1 and CDR2 from the germline V gene are SQVTM and ANQGSEA. Trimming took 7 bases from V and 3 from J, leaving 19 bases between them. CDR3 in DNA: TGCAGCGCTGTGACCGGGACAAGACTCTACGAGCAGTACTTC. It codes for CSAVTGTRLYEQYF.

The chain links TRBV7-9 to TRBJ1-1, with TRBD1 matching over 9 bases. The CDR3 length is 15 residues. J gave up 2 bases and V 1 base, and 2 bases lay outside the gene matches. Per germline, CDR1 SEHNR and CDR2 FQNEAQ (reference sequence). The CDR3 loop is CASSLGDRANTEAFF. DNA of the CDR3: TGTGCCAGCAGCTTAGGGGACAGGGCCAACACTGAAGCTTTCTTT.

Regarding this clone: Different DNA sequences within this sample yield the same CDR3. V is TRBV4-1 and J is TRBJ2-7; 7 bases agree with TRBD1. Losses at the gene ends were 3 bases for V and 5 bases for J; bases not matched to a gene: 13. CDR3 length: 16 amino acids. Germline V gives CDR1 MGHRA, CDR2 YSYEKL. This chain's CDR3 is CASSQSTGVPTDEQYF. The CDR3, as DNA: TGCGCCAGCAGCCAGTCAACAGGGGTACCTACCGACGAGCAGTACTTC.

V is TRBV11-1 and J is TRBJ2-7, with D perhaps TRBD1 (5 bases). This CDR3 contains 13 residues. Looked up from germline, CDR1 is SGHAT and CDR2 is FQDESV (reference sequence). V shed 5 bases and J shed 3 bases, with 11 bases lying between them. CDR3: CASSPRQFYEQYF. CDR3 bases: TGTGCCAGCAGCCCACGACAGTTCTACGAGCAGTACTTC.

The V call is TRBV19, the J call TRBJ2-7, with 7 bases identical to TRBD2. Germline-derived CDR1 and CDR2 are LNHDA and SQIVND (reference sequence). The CDR3 is made up of 14 amino acids. V shed 5 bases and J 7 bases; nucleotides not matched to a gene: 11. CDR3 in amino acids: CASSGGSNTLEQYF. CDR3 sequence (DNA): TGTGCCAGTAGTGGCGGGAGCAATACGTTGGAGCAGTACTTC.

The chain recombines TRBV7-2 with TRBJ2-1, with TRBD2 identical over 11 bases. The CDR3 consists of 16 residues. V lost 3 bases to trimming and J lost 8 bases; unmatched junction nucleotides: 9. Germline V CDR1 and CDR2: SGHTA, FQGNSA. CDR3 nucleotides: TGTGCCAGCAGCTTCCTACTAGCGGGAGTTAGGTATGAGCAGTTCTTC. Translating it yields CASSFLLAGVRYEQFF.

The chain has TRBV5-1 and TRBJ2-5; D might be TRBD2 (5 bases). This CDR3 is 14 amino acids long. The V gene lost 0 bases and the J gene lost 4 bases, with 10 bases spanning the gap. CDR1 and CDR2 from the germline V gene are SGHRS and YFSETQ. The CDR3 loop reads CASSLDYAGETQYF. The CDR3 DNA sequence: TGCGCCAGCAGCTTGGATTATGCGGGAGAGACCCAGTACTTC.

The V call is TRBV7-9, the J call TRBJ1-5; D not certain. Looked up from germline, CDR1 is SEHNR and CDR2 is FQNEAQ (reference sequence). V was shortened by 4 bases and J by 6 bases, with 7 bases between the two germline ends. The CDR3 sequence is 12 residues long. CDR3 nucleotide sequence: TGTGCCAGCAGCTCGGACTCTCAGCCCCAGCATTTT. As protein: CASSSDSQPQHF.

This chain connects TRBV9 to TRBJ2-3, with 9 bases fitting TRBD2. V shed 0 bases and J 6 bases; nucleotides not matched to a gene: 2. Germline V gives CDR1 SGDLS, CDR2 YYNGEE. CDR3 length: 14 amino acids. CDR3 coding DNA: TGTGCCAGCAGCGTAGTGGGACTAGCCGATACGCAGTATTTT. This translates into CASSVVGLADTQYF.

The V call is TRBV9, the J call TRBJ2-1; 7 bases fit TRBD2. V shed 3 bases, J shed 7 bases, and the junction held 1 base outside the gene matches. The CDR3 has 12 residues. Germline CDR1 is SGDLS and CDR2 is YYNGEE. CDR3 nucleotide sequence: TGTGCCAGCAGCGGGGGAGGGAATGAGCAGTTCTTC. This codes for CASSGGGNEQFF.

The chain combines TRBV4-1 with TRBJ1-3; a possible D gene is TRBD1 (6 bases). CDR1 MGHRA and CDR2 YSYEKL come from the germline V gene. The CDR3 has 14 residues. Trimming shortened V by 8 bases and J by 1 base, and 12 bases separated the two germline ends. CDR3 DNA: TGCGCCAGCTCCGAACAGGGTTCTGGAAACACCATATATTTT. Translated: CASSEQGSGNTIYF.

This chain links TRBV27 with TRBJ2-5; TRBD2 might be the D (6 bases). The V end was cut by 2 bases, the J end by 5 bases, with 9 bases between. Germline CDR1 reads MNHEY; CDR2 reads SMNVEV (reference sequence). The CDR3 sequence is 13 residues long. The CDR3 here is CASSLGLAETQYF. The CDR3 DNA is TGTGCCAGCAGTTTAGGGCTAGCGGAGACCCAGTACTTC.

This chain uses TRBV15 with TRBJ1-2; D gene uncertain. Germline V gene sequence: CDR1 LNHNV, CDR2 YYDKDF (reference sequence). V was shortened by 4 bases and J by 8 bases, with 14 bases between the two germline ends. The CDR3 runs 13 residues. This CDR3 is CATSIVIRRGYTF. The DNA for the CDR3 is TGTGCCACCAGCATAGTTATACGGAGGGGCTACACCTTC.

The chain recombines TRBV5-5 with TRBJ1-4; D is undetermined. Trimming pared 0 bases from V and 0 bases from J, leaving 12 bases between. Germline V gene data show CDR1 as SGHKS and CDR2 as YYEKEE (reference sequence). The CDR3 length is 17 residues. The CDR3 coding sequence is TGTGCCAGCAGCTTGGGCGGAGGATCCGCAACTAATGAAAAACTGTTTTTT. It yields the protein CASSLGGGSATNEKLFF.

CDR3 sequence (DNA): TGCGCCAGCAGCTTGGGCGGGGGCTCTAACTATGGCTACACCTTC. This encodes CASSLGGGSNYGYTF. The chain couples TRBV5-1 to TRBJ1-2; possible D gene TRBD1, 6 bases. Germline V gives CDR1 SGHRS, CDR2 YFSETQ. Trimming took off 0 bases at V and 0 bases at J, with 9 bases between the two ends. The CDR3 extends over 15 amino acids.

The chain is built from TRBV5-1 and TRBJ1-5; 8 positions match TRBD1. The ends lost 3 bases at V and 2 bases at J; junction bases unmatched: 1. Germline-derived CDR1 and CDR2 are SGHRS and YFSETQ. This CDR3 comprises 14 residues. CDR3 nucleotide sequence: TGCGCCAGCAGCTCGACAGGGGGCAATCAGCCCCAGCATTTT. Translating it yields CASSSTGGNQPQHF. Complete variable domain (other parts from reference TRBV5-1 and TRBJ1-5): KAGVTQTPRYLIKTRGQQVTLSCSPISGHRSVSWYQQTPGQGLQFLFEYFSETQRNKGNFPGRFSGRQFSNSRSEMNVSTLELGDSALYLCASSSTGGNQPQHFGDGTRLSIL.

The genes are TRBV7-9 and TRBJ1-3, with 8 bases identical to TRBD1. CDR3 length: 14 amino acids. The junction had 3 bases not matched to a gene; V was cut back by 8 bases and J by 0 bases. Per germline, CDR1 SEHNR and CDR2 FQNEAQ (reference sequence). In nucleotides, the CDR3 is TGTGCCAGCGACAGGGGTAGCTCTGGAAACACCATATATTTT. It specifies CASDRGSSGNTIYF.

The chain carries TRBV7-2 and TRBJ2-1; 15 bases fit TRBD2. V was clipped by 3 bases and J by 7 bases; unmatched bases: 7. Germline loops: CDR1 SGHTA, CDR2 FQGNSA. The length of the CDR3 is 17 residues. Here the CDR3 reads CASSFRGTSGRRNEQFF. The CDR3 DNA sequence: TGTGCCAGCAGCTTCAGAGGGACTAGCGGGAGGAGGAATGAGCAGTTCTTC.

This rearrangement joins TRBV6-1 to TRBJ2-7; 7 bases match TRBD1. J gave up 0 bases and V 8 bases, and 4 bases lay outside the gene matches. The CDR3 covers 13 residues. Germline V CDR1 and CDR2: MNHNS, SASEGT. This chain's CDR3 is CASETGPSYEQYF. The CDR3 DNA follows: TGTGCCAGCGAGACAGGGCCCTCCTACGAGCAGTACTTC.

The chain has TRBV5-6 and TRBJ2-1; D might be TRBD2 (5 bases). Germline V gene data show CDR1 as SGHDT and CDR2 as YYEEEE. The CDR3 contains 14 residues. Trimming cost V 5 bases and J 8 bases, with 17 bases left between them. DNA for the CDR3: TGTGCCAGCAGGCCTGTGACTGGAGGCGATGAGCAGTTCTTC. Its translation is CASRPVTGGDEQFF.

This chain joins TRBV4-3 and TRBJ2-6; 9 nucleotides line up with TRBD1. The germline V gene encodes CDR1 LGHNA and CDR2 YSLEER. V trimming: 0 bases; J trimming: 0 bases; junction bases outside the gene matches: 6. The CDR3 spans 19 residues. CDR3 amino acids: CASSQDVTGGYSGANVLTF. In DNA form, the CDR3 reads TGCGCCAGCAGCCAAGATGTAACAGGGGGCTACTCTGGGGCCAACGTCCTGACTTTC.

This chain connects TRBV15 to TRBJ1-2; D is undetermined. V was cut by 3 bases and J by 7 bases, with 12 bases left in between. The CDR3 runs to 13 residues. CDR1 and CDR2 (germline): LNHNV, YYDKDF (reference sequence). The CDR3 nucleotides read TGTGCCACCAGCAGCAATCCAGTTACTGGCTACACCTTC. This encodes CATSSNPVTGYTF.

This chain links TRBV19 with TRBJ2-2, with TRBD1 matching 7 bases. V lost 7 bases and J lost 6; bases outside the gene matches: 8. This CDR3 is 14 amino acids long. Germline-derived CDR1 and CDR2 are LNHDA and SQIVND (reference sequence). CDR3 loop: CASNRQGNAGELFF. In nucleotides, the CDR3 is TGTGCCAGTAATCGACAGGGCAATGCCGGGGAGCTGTTTTTT.

This chain joins TRBV2 and TRBJ1-4; D not resolved. Per the germline V gene, CDR1 is SNHLY and CDR2 is FYNNEI. The CDR3 length is 13 residues. V was clipped by 9 bases and J by 0 bases, with 8 bases between them. For the CDR3, the DNA is TGTGCCAGTATTCAGACAACTAATGAAAAACTGTTTTTT. Encoded protein: CASIQTTNEKLFF.

For the CDR3, the DNA is TGCAGCGTTGGGTCCTTCGCGGGCACTGAAGCTTTCTTT. It translates to CSVGSFAGTEAFF. The rearrangement uses TRBV29-1 and TRBJ1-1; no reliable D call. With 4 bases removed from V and 4 bases from J, the gap between germline ends came to 13 bases. CDR1 is SQVTM, CDR2 ANQGSEA, per germline. This CDR3 is built from 13 residues.